The sequence of this T cell receptor (beta chain) was determined in a study of shared clonotypes between healthy human individuals. Study-wide context: A few men and a couple of women, aged 18 to 49, were donors.

Study-wide findings and caveats: Lower generation probabilities were found for non-shared clonotypes than for those shared by all four donors.

Researchers ran the assay at a deep level. Genomic DNA belonging to each subset was distributed in equal measure over several immunoSEQ plates. Repertoires were generated with immunoSEQ multiplex PCR, while TCRdb's copy carries only in-frame clones and drops some. Of some 580,000 clones listed, almost 97% are singletons. In the case of this clone: Its antigen is as yet unknown.

Trimming removed 4 bases at V and 5 bases at J, with 12 bases between. This CDR3 spans 14 amino acids. The V gene's germline CDR1 is LNHDA and CDR2 SQIVND (reference sequence). V gene TRBV19 combines with J gene TRBJ1-5, with D possibly matching TRBD1 (6 bases). Specimen: naive CD4+ T cells sorted from blood. Subset here: CD45RA+ positively selected. The clonotype comes from a woman aged 25 to 39 in good health. The CDR3 DNA reads TGTGCCAGTAGTAGGGGGGGCCGCTATCAGCCCCAGCATTTT. It codes for CASSRGGRYQPQHF.